The following is a T cell receptor (beta chain) sequence with its context. What it binds is not known. Per the germline V gene, CDR1 is MNHEY and CDR2 is SMNVEV (reference sequence). The length of the CDR3 is 14 residues. The J segment lost 3 bases and the V segment lost 4 bases, leaving 6 bases of the junction unmatched. Then a second PCR, running about 6 to 11 cycles, was carried out with a sample-barcoded 5' primer and a J-beta primer mix. With 12 random nucleotides, a template-switch adaptor tagged each individual cDNA molecule. Using its own MiXCR run on the 5' RACE reads, TCRdb lists one record per CDR3 protein. The profile covers fewer than 900,000 distinct CDR3 sequences, with roughly 43% appearing a single time and 20% to 25% taken by the ten largest. The sample is drawn from a study of blood T cells in healthy people across ages. Healthy Caucasian individuals from Russia aged roughly 6 to 90 served as donors. Each sample gave at least 6 million isolated PBMCs.

General study points: TCR beta diversity, measured per million T cells, fell in a roughly linear way with age.

The clonotype comes from a woman aged 60 to 75 in good health. The source material was blood. The chain combines TRBV27 with TRBJ2-7; 7 bases align to TRBD1. CDR3 coding DNA: TGTGCCAGCAGTTACACGACAGGGAACTACGAGCAGTACTTC. It codes for CASSYTTGNYEQYF.